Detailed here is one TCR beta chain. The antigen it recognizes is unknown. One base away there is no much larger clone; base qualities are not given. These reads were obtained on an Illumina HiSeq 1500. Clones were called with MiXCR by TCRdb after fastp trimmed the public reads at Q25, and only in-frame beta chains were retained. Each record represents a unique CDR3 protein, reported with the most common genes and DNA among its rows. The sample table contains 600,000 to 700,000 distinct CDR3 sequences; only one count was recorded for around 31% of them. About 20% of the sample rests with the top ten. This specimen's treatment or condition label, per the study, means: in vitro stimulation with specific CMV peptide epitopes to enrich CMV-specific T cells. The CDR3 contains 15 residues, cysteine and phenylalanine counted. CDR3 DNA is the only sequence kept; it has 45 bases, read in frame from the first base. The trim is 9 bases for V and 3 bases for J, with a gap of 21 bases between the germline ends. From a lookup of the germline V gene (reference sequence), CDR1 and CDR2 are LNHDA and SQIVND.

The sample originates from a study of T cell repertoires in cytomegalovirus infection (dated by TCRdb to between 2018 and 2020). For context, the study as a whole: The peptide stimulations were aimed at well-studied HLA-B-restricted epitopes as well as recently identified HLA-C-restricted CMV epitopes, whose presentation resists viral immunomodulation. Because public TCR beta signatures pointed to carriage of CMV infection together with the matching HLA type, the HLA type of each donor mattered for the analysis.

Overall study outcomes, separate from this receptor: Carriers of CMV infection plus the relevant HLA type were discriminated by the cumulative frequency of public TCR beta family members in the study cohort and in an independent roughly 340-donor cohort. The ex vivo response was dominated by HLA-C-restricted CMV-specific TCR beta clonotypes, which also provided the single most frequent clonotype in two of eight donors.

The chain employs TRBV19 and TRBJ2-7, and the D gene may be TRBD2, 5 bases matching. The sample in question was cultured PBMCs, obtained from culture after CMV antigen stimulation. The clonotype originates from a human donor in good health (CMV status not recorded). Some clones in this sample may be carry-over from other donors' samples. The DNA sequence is TGTGCCAGCTCCTCGGCGTGGACTTATAGCTACGAGCAGTACTTC. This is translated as CASSSAWTYSYEQYF.